This T cell receptor (beta chain) was captured in a study of T-cell memory formation after mild COVID-19. Study-level points and caveats: Mainly CM and EM harbored the contracting CD4+ clones; mainly EMRA harbored the CD8+ ones. The pre-infection memory compartment contained some responding clones, suggesting cross-reactive memory joined.

MiXCR was run by TCRdb on the 5' RACE reads, yielding one entry per CDR3 protein. The sample carries approximately 400,000 distinct CDR3 sequences, more than 15% recorded once. Concerning this clonotype itself: Its antigen is not known.

Sequencing was done on a sample of PBMCs or a T cell subset sorted from them (not recorded which). The sequence came from a man younger than 35 who had mild COVID-19 (a few samples of this study predate the infection). Cell type and time point are not known.

CDR3 sequence reads: CSARGAGRDVGTNEKLFF. As DNA, the CDR3 is TGCAGTGCTAGAGGGGCAGGCAGGGACGTTGGGACTAATGAAAAACTGTTTTTT. The chain recombines TRBV20-1 with TRBJ1-4, with TRBD1 as a possible D gene (5 bases). CDR1 DFQATT and CDR2 SNEGSKA come from the germline V gene (reference sequence). This CDR3 is built from 18 residues. V lost 1 base and J 2 bases, leaving 20 bases between the germline ends.